The next 16 T cell receptor beta chains were all read from a single sample in a study of CD4+ T cells in melanoma. TCRdb keeps only in-frame clones here, not all; method: immunoSEQ multiplex PCR. This sample yields about 140,000 clones, of which nearly 95% are seen a single time; about 1.5% belongs to the top ten. These receptors all come from a human donor with melanoma.

The chain carries TRBV6-6 and TRBJ1-5; TRBD1 might be the D (5 bases). V lost 6 bases, J lost 0 bases, and 12 bases lay in between. Germline CDR1 MNHNY, CDR2 SVGAGI (reference sequence). The CDR3 has 15 residues. This chain's CDR3 is CASRDEGHSNQPQHF. Here the CDR3 DNA reads TGTGCCAGCAGGGACGAGGGGCATAGCAATCAGCCCCAGCATTTT.

The V call is TRBV2, the J call TRBJ2-1, with 11 bases identical to TRBD1. Germline values: CDR1 SNHLY, CDR2 FYNNEI. The CDR3 runs to 13 residues. V shed 6 bases and J 8 bases; nucleotides not matched to a gene: 3. The CDR3: CASRDRGQYEQFF. The CDR3 DNA reads as TGTGCCAGCAGGGACAGGGGGCAATATGAGCAGTTCTTC.

J is TRBJ1-1 and V is TRBV27, with D unclear. The CDR3 loop spans 17 amino acids. Germline V gene data show CDR1 as MNHEY and CDR2 as SMNVEV (reference sequence). V dropped 2 bases and J dropped 4 bases, with 20 bases sitting between them. CDR3 loop: CASSLNAPGLRATEAFF. In nucleotides, the CDR3 is TGTGCCAGCAGTTTAAATGCTCCTGGACTAAGGGCCACTGAAGCTTTCTTT.

This chain connects TRBV30 to TRBJ2-5; perhaps TRBD2 as D (6 bases). The V gene's germline CDR1 is GTSNPN and CDR2 SVGIG (reference sequence). The V end lost 0 bases, the J end lost 5 bases, and 13 bases lay between the germline ends. This CDR3 comprises 14 residues. The CDR3 region has the DNA TGTGCCTGGAGTGTACTCAGCGGAGGGGAGACCCAGTACTTC. It codes for CAWSVLSGGETQYF.

The V and J genes are TRBV15 and TRBJ2-3; 12 bases line up with TRBD2. Trimming at V came to 5 bases and at J to 6 bases, leaving 6 bases not matched to a gene. Germline assignment: CDR1 LNHNV and CDR2 YYDKDF (reference sequence). CDR3 length equals 15 residues. CDR3 residues: CATSYRLAGEDTQYF. The CDR3 nucleotides are TGTGCCACCAGCTACCGACTAGCGGGGGAGGATACGCAGTATTTT.

The chain recombines TRBV6-5 with TRBJ1-1; D is possibly TRBD1 (6 bases). The germline gives CDR1 MNHEY, CDR2 SVGAGI. The V gene lost 0 bases and the J gene lost 5 bases, with 16 bases spanning the gap. The CDR3 has 16 amino acids. CDR3 DNA: TGTGCCAGCAGTTACTCGCGGGGAGCAGGGGTAACTGAAGCTTTCTTT. Its translation is CASSYSRGAGVTEAFF.

The rearrangement uses TRBV5-1 and TRBJ1-2; 12 positions match TRBD1. Germline trimming cut 1 base from V and 8 bases from J; bases unmatched to any gene: 6. The germline gives CDR1 SGHRS, CDR2 YFSETQ. This CDR3 has 15 amino acids. The CDR3 reads CASSLWGQGAPGYTF. CDR3 sequence (DNA): TGCGCCAGCAGCTTGTGGGGACAGGGGGCTCCCGGCTACACCTTC.

The J gene is TRBJ1-5, the V gene TRBV5-1; TRBD1 aligns across 9 bases. Germline CDR1 reads SGHRS; CDR2 reads YFSETQ. The CDR3 has 15 amino acids. The V gene end was trimmed by 4 bases and the J gene end by 2 bases; junction bases not matched to a gene: 4. DNA of the CDR3: TGCGCCAGCAGCCCCCGGACAGGGGGCAATCAGCCCCAGCATTTT. Translating it yields CASSPRTGGNQPQHF.

The chain is built from TRBV30 and TRBJ1-6, with D possibly being TRBD1 (5 bases). Trimming took off 2 bases at V and 7 bases at J, with 18 bases between the two ends. Germline CDR1 is GTSNPN and CDR2 is SVGIG (reference sequence). The CDR3 consists of 16 residues. The CDR3 loop is CAWSPPPGTSNSPLHF. The CDR3 DNA is TGTGCCTGGAGTCCCCCCCCCGGGACTTCCAATTCACCCCTCCACTTT.

V and J are TRBV2 and TRBJ2-7, with D possibly TRBD2 on 5 matching bases. Germline CDR1 reads SNHLY; CDR2 reads FYNNEI. The CDR3 is 15 amino acids. Trimming removed 6 bases from V and 6 bases from J, with 21 bases in between. The CDR3 bases are TGTGCCAGCAGCGATACAACAGCGGCCGCGGCCGAGCAGTACTTC. Amino acids: CASSDTTAAAAEQYF. The full variable domain, in which reference TRBV2 and TRBJ2-7 provide the parts outside the CDR3, is EPEVTQTPSHQVTQMGQEVILRCVPISNHLYFYWYRQILGQKVEFLVSFYNNEISEKSEIFDDQFSVERPDGSNFTLKIRSTKLEDSAMYFCASSDTTAAAAEQYFGPGTRLTVT.

This clone was seen only once. The V and J genes are TRBV5-1 and TRBJ2-5; TRBD2 matches at 9 bases. The CDR3 covers 15 residues. The V gene's germline CDR1 is SGHRS and CDR2 YFSETQ. The V segment lost 4 bases and the J segment 5 bases; nucleotides outside the gene matches: 9. CDR3 sequence (DNA): TGCGCCAGCAGCCTGACGGGACTAGCTTTGGAGACCCAGTACTTC. Translating gives CASSLTGLALETQYF.

The genes are TRBV18 and TRBJ1-5; D call uncertain. Germline V gene lookup returns CDR1 KGHSH and CDR2 LQKENI. Trimming took off 4 bases at V and 0 bases at J, with 10 bases between the two ends. CDR3 length: 15 residues. The DNA for the CDR3 is TGTGCCAGCTCACTCGAACAGATTAGCAATCAGCCCCAGCATTTT. This codes for CASSLEQISNQPQHF.

J is TRBJ2-3 and V is TRBV6-1; D ambiguous. V dropped 6 bases and J dropped 3 bases, with 13 bases sitting between them. CDR1 and CDR2 from the germline V gene are MNHNS and SASEGT. This CDR3 region has 14 residues. CDR3 residues: CASRGRVNTDTQYF. The DNA of the CDR3 is TGTGCCAGCAGGGGAAGGGTCAATACAGATACGCAGTATTTT.

The chain has TRBV7-3 and TRBJ2-2, with D perhaps TRBD2 (7 bases). Germline CDR1 is SGHTA and CDR2 is FQGTGA. This CDR3 has 15 amino acids. V lost 0 bases, J lost 7 bases, and 12 bases lay in between. In DNA, the CDR3 is TGTGCCAGCAGCTTAACCGCGGGGGCCGGCGGGGAGCTGTTTTTT. Translating it yields CASSLTAGAGGELFF.

This chain's CDR3 is CASSLRTSGYYEQYF. The DNA of the CDR3 is TGTGCCAGCAGTCTCCGTACTAGCGGGTACTACGAGCAGTACTTC. The V and J genes are TRBV6-5 and TRBJ2-7; 9 nucleotides match TRBD2. Germline V gives CDR1 MNHEY, CDR2 SVGAGI. The CDR3 totals 15 residues. Germline trimming cut 5 bases from V and 3 bases from J; bases unmatched to any gene: 8.

V is TRBV29-1 and J is TRBJ2-3, with D possibly TRBD2 on 5 matching bases. Germline V gives CDR1 SQVTM, CDR2 ANQGSEA. This CDR3 has 14 residues. V lost 3 bases and J 4 bases, leaving 14 bases between the germline ends. CDR3 in amino acids: CSVDVPPGADTQYF. The CDR3 DNA reads as TGCAGCGTTGATGTACCCCCCGGGGCAGATACGCAGTATTTT.